This T cell receptor (beta chain) was profiled in a study of cytomegalovirus exposure and HLA in healthy donors. Study-wide results and caveats: The number of N-insertions in an Asian-associated ancestry cluster was reportedly below the approximately 690-donor mean in a later analysis. Excluded were some V segments that proved indistinguishable, including TRBV6-2 and TRBV6-3. In an earlier analysis, about 87% or about 30%: the productive usage of most TCR beta V segments.

The PCR was carried out with 60 Vbeta primers and 13 Jbeta primers. Method: immunoSEQ multiplex PCR; TCRdb's copy keeps in-frame clones and lacks some. The sample consists of 180,000 or so clones, 75% to 85% of them appearing once. A remark on this clone: Its matching antigen is unknown.

The CDR3 sequence is 13 residues long. Germline CDR1 is SEHNR and CDR2 is FQNEAQ (reference sequence). Between the trimmed V and J ends, which lost 5 bases and 5 bases, there was a span of 13 bases. The sequencing sample was made of PBMCs. The chain carries TRBV7-9 and TRBJ2-7; no definite D call. This clonotype was sampled from a man aged 18 to 30 in good health and CMV-seronegative. The DNA for the CDR3 is TGTGCCAGCAGCCCCGGGTGGCAGAACGAGCAGTACTTC. Its protein product is CASSPGWQNEQYF.